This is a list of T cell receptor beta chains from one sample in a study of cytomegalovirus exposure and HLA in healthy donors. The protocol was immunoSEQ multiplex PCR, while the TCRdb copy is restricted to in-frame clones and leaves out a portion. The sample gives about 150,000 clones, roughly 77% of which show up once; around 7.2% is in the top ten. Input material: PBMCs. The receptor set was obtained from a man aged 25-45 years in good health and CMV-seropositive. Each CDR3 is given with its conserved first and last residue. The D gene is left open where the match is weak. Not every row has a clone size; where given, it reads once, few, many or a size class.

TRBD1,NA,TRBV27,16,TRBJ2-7,CASSPTPRDRFYEQYF,TGTGCCAGCAGTCCCACCCCCCGGGACAGGTTCTACGAGCAGTACTTC
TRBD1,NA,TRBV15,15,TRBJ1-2,CATSRRQGNIDGYTF,TGTGCCACCAGCAGACGACAGGGTAATATAGATGGCTACACCTTC
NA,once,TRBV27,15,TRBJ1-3,CASSNRMGSGNTIYF,TGTGCCAGCAGTAACAGGATGGGGTCTGGAAACACCATATATTTT
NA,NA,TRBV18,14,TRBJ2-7,CASSPAPLVYEQYF,TGTGCCAGCTCACCGGCCCCCCTCGTCTACGAGCAGTACTTC
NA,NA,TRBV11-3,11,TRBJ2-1,CASSEYNEQFF,TGTGCCAGCAGCGAGTACAATGAGCAGTTCTTC
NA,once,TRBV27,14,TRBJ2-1,CASSFQSSYNEQFF,TGTGCCAGCAGTTTCCAGTCCTCCTACAATGAGCAGTTCTTC
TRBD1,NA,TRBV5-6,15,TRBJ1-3,CASSVTGEGGNTIYF,TGTGCCAGCAGCGTGACAGGGGAGGGAGGAAACACCATATATTTT
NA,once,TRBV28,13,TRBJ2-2,CASTTFRTGELFF,TGTGCCAGCACTACTTTTCGGACCGGGGAGCTGTTTTTT
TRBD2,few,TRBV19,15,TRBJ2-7,CASSPRREGSYEQYF,TGTGCCAGTAGTCCCCGGAGGGAGGGCTCCTACGAGCAGTACTTC
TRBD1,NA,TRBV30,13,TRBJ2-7,CAWSRDSYYEQYF,TGTGCCTGGAGTCGGGACAGTTACTACGAGCAGTACTTC